The entry that follows covers one TCR beta chain sequence. The antigen is not known. Researchers amplified the TCR beta CDR3 regions from RNA transcripts. TCR CDR3 underwent first-round RT-PCR with the HTBI primer set. TCRdb redid the calling of the multiplex PCR reads with MiXCR, one entry per CDR3 protein. The top ten hold just over 8% of the sample, which has a few hundred thousand distinct CDR3 sequences, around 45% seen once. The sample belongs to a study of T cells in Graves' hyperthyroidism and ophthalmopathy. Germline V lookup: CDR1 LNHDA, CDR2 SQIVND (reference sequence). The CDR3 runs to 17 residues. Trimming took 2 bases from V and 2 from J, leaving 15 bases between them. Stable disease denoted Graves' hyperthyroidism without ophthalmopathy progression within 18 months. Criteria for exclusion of patients were uncontrolled infection, other autoimmune disease, pregnancy or lactation. Diagnoses were made from clinical symptoms, serum measures (thyroxine and TRAb), thyroid ultrasound and orbital computed tomography.

The study, taken as a whole, reports: Also found in blood were most expanded thyroid clonotypes above 0.001.

Sequencing input: peripheral blood or thyroid tissue (not recorded which). The gene calls are TRBV19 and TRBJ2-2, with D perhaps matching TRBD2 (5 bases). The receptor was isolated from a woman between 18 and 29 years old with Graves' hyperthyroidism. CDR3 DNA sequence: TGTGCCAGTAGTATACTGCGGGCGGACTTAAACACCGGGGAGCTGTTTTTT. Protein product: CASSILRADLNTGELFF.